This T cell receptor beta chain was obtained from a study of glioma-infiltrating T cells after dendritic cell vaccination. Whole-study context: Patients received autologous tumor lysate-pulsed dendritic cell vaccination between the early 2000s and the early 2010s. Whole-study findings and limits: The cohort had few patients with full blood and tumor sets.

Amplification used 60 V beta primers and 13 J beta primers. The data were produced by immunoSEQ multiplex PCR, yet TCRdb's version contains in-frame clones alone and is incomplete. In the table there are 75,000 to 100,000 clones, approximately 80% of which are singletons. Worth noting for this clone: The target antigen is unknown.

CDR3 length: 16 residues. The J segment lost 4 bases and the V segment lost 4 bases, leaving 7 bases of the junction unmatched. Germline V CDR1 and CDR2: LNHDA, SQIVND (reference sequence). This sequence was found in a human donor with glioblastoma. Sequenced here: blood, sampled before dendritic cell vaccination. The chain joins TRBV19 to TRBJ1-4; 9 nucleotides agree with TRBD1. Here the CDR3 DNA reads TGTGCCAGTAGTAAGAGGACAGGGGTCATTAATGAAAAACTGTTTTTT. This translates into CASSKRTGVINEKLFF.